The source of this T cell receptor beta chain is a study of blood T cells in healthy people across ages. The wider study: About one barcoded TCR beta cDNA was captured per two T cells.

The use of a sample-barcoded 5' primer and a J-beta primer mix characterized a second PCR of about 7 to 12 cycles. Tagging of each cDNA molecule was performed by a template-switch adaptor with 12 random nucleotides. TCRdb re-analysed the 5' RACE reads in MiXCR, keeping a single row per CDR3 protein. The sample has under 950,000 distinct CDR3 sequences, 22% seen once. Germline loops: CDR1 LNHDA, CDR2 SQIVND (reference sequence). The length of the CDR3 is 15 residues. The ends were cut back, 10 bases at V and 4 bases at J, with 22 bases in the middle. This clonotype was picked up a small number of times.

This chain joins TRBV19 and TRBJ1-2, with D perhaps matching TRBD1 (6 bases). The source of this sequence is a man aged 65 to 85 in good health. Sample: blood. The CDR3 DNA sequence: TGTGCCACCAGACAAGGGGGGGCGCCAAGCTATGGCTACACCTTC. Protein sequence: CATRQGGAPSYGYTF.